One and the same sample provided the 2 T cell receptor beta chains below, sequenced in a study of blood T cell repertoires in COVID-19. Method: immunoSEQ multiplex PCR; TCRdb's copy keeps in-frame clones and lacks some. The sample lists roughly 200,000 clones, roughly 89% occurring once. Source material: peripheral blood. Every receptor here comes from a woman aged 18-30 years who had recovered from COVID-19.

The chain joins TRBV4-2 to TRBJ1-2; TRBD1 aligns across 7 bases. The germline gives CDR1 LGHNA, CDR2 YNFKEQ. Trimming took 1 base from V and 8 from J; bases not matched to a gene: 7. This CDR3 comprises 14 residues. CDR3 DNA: TGTGCCAGCAGCCAAGGGAAGGGGGCGCACGGCTACACCTTC. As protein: CASSQGKGAHGYTF.

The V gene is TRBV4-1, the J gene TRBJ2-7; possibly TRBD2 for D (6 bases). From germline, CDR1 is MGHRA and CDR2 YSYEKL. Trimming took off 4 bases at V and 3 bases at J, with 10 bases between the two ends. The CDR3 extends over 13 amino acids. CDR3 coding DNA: TGCGCCAGCAGCCGGGGACTGAACTACGAGCAGTACTTC. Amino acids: CASSRGLNYEQYF.